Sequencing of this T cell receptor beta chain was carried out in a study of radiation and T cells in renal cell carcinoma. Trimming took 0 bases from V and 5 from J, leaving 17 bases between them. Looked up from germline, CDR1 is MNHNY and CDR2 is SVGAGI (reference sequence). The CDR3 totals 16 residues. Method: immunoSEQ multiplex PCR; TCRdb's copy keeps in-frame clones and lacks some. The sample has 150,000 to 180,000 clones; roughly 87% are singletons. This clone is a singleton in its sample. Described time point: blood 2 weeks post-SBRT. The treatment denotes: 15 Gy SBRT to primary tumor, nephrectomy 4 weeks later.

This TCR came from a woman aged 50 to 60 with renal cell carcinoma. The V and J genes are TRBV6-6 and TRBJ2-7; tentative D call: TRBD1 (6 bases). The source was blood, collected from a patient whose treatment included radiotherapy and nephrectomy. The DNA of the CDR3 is TGTGCCAGCAGTTACTCGAAGTCAGGGGATGGGAACGAGCAGTACTTC. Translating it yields CASSYSKSGDGNEQYF.